What follows is one T cell receptor (beta chain) and its context. Its specificity is not known. Together with a sample-barcoded 5' primer, a J-beta primer mix was included in a second PCR lasting roughly 6 to 12 cycles. TCRdb reanalysed the 5' RACE reads using MiXCR and keeps one entry per CDR3 protein. The table includes 1.5 million or so distinct CDR3 sequences, 42% detected once. This sample is drawn from a study of blood T cells in healthy people across ages. Study-wide background: Template switching captured about one barcoded beta molecule per two T cells.

Whole-study results and caveats: Long-lived donors had more naive CD4+ cells and higher diversity than aged donors.

Per germline, CDR1 KGHSH and CDR2 LQKENI. CDR3 size: 17 residues. Trimming took 9 bases from V and 4 from J, leaving 26 bases between them. V gene TRBV18 combines with J gene TRBJ2-3; TRBD2 might be the D (5 bases). Sequenced material: blood. The receptor was isolated from a woman between 18 and 29 years old in good health. The CDR3 spells CASCNTLGLQSADTQYF. The CDR3 coding sequence is TGTGCCAGTTGCAACACCCTCGGACTCCAGTCGGCAGATACGCAGTATTTT.